A single sample gave rise to the 10 T cell receptor beta chains below, sequenced in a study of T cells in tuberculosis. Repertoires were generated with immunoSEQ multiplex PCR, while TCRdb's copy carries only in-frame clones and drops some. The table has some 31,000 clones, about 91% seen once. Sample time point: new active TB diagnosis, blood taken before or within 7 days of starting treatment. The specimen was PBMCs, collected at tuberculosis diagnosis. The receptors come from an adult with tuberculosis.

V usage is TRBV7-2 and J usage is TRBJ2-7; D uncertain. Trimming cost V 1 base and J 3 bases, with 13 bases left between them. The germline gives CDR1 SGHTA, CDR2 FQGNSA. The CDR3 covers 15 residues. DNA of the CDR3: TGTGCCAGCAGCTTAGTTGTAGTCACCCTCTACGAGCAGTACTTC. Translation: CASSLVVVTLYEQYF.

V gene TRBV7-8 combines with J gene TRBJ2-1; the D is unclear. The CDR3 has 12 amino acids. Germline values: CDR1 SGHVS, CDR2 FQNEAQ. Trimming left V 5 bases short and J 8 bases short, with 10 bases between. The CDR3 protein is CASSLPFDEQFF. The CDR3, as DNA: TGTGCCAGCAGCCTCCCCTTCGATGAGCAGTTCTTC. Complete variable domain (other parts from reference TRBV7-8 and TRBJ2-1): GAGVSQSPRYKVAKRGQDVALRCDPISGHVSLFWYQQALGQGPEFLTYFQNEAQLDKSGLPSDRFFAERPEGSVSTLKIQRTQQEDSAVYLCASSLPFDEQFFGPGTRLTVL.

The V and J genes are TRBV28 and TRBJ2-5, with TRBD1 as a possible D gene (5 bases). V was cut by 6 bases and J by 7 bases, with 9 bases left in between. The CDR3 runs 11 residues. Germline V gives CDR1 MDHEN, CDR2 SYDVKM. The CDR3 region has the DNA TGTGCCAGCAGGCTGGGGCGGACCCAGTACTTC. It specifies CASRLGRTQYF.

The chain joins TRBV29-1 to TRBJ2-1; 10 nucleotides match TRBD2. With V trimmed by 3 bases and J by 4 bases, 3 bases remained unmatched. CDR3 length equals 14 residues. CDR1 is SQVTM, CDR2 ANQGSEA, per germline. The DNA of the CDR3 is TGCAGCGTTGATTTGGGACTAGCGTACAATGAGCAGTTCTTC. This translates into CSVDLGLAYNEQFF.

The chain uses TRBV4-3 and TRBJ2-1; D possibly corresponds to TRBD1 (6 bases). The CDR3 consists of 14 residues. The germline gives CDR1 LGHNA, CDR2 YSLEER. V was pared by 6 bases and J by 5 bases, with 14 bases between. The CDR3 sequence is CASSRQEPHNEQFF. DNA for the CDR3: TGCGCCAGCAGTCGACAGGAGCCTCACAATGAGCAGTTCTTC.

The CDR3 here is CASSFLRTAEKLFF. The DNA of the CDR3 is TGTGCCAGCAGTTTTCTCAGGACAGCTGAAAAACTGTTTTTT. This rearrangement joins TRBV27 to TRBJ1-4, with D possibly TRBD1 on 6 matching bases. V gave up 3 bases and J gave up 7 bases, with 12 bases separating them. Per the germline V gene, CDR1 is MNHEY and CDR2 is SMNVEV (reference sequence). This CDR3 is 14 amino acids long.

The J gene is TRBJ2-5, the V gene TRBV2; maybe TRBD1 (5 bases). From germline, CDR1 is SNHLY and CDR2 FYNNEI. The CDR3 totals 12 residues. V lost 5 bases, J lost 5 bases, and 9 bases lay in between. CDR3 bases: TGTGCCAGCAGTCCAGGGTCGGAGACCCAGTACTTC. Translation gives CASSPGSETQYF.

The chain has TRBV4-1 and TRBJ2-5; possible D gene TRBD1, 6 bases. The germline V and J ends were trimmed by 1 base and 3 bases, with 12 bases remaining between them. Per germline, CDR1 MGHRA and CDR2 YSYEKL. This CDR3 comprises 15 residues. The CDR3 DNA reads as TGCGCCAGCAGCCAAGCAACCGGGACAAAAGAGACCCAGTACTTC. It is translated as CASSQATGTKETQYF.

The CDR3 sequence: CASSLDGTGRDTQYF. For the CDR3, the DNA is TGCGCCAGCAGCCTGGACGGGACAGGGCGCGATACGCAGTATTTT. The rearrangement uses TRBV5-1 and TRBJ2-3; TRBD1 agrees at 9 bases. Trimming at V came to 4 bases and at J to 6 bases, leaving 9 bases not matched to a gene. This CDR3 contains 15 residues. Germline assignment: CDR1 SGHRS and CDR2 YFSETQ.

On this clone itself: The sample carries other DNA sequences with the same CDR3. This chain connects TRBV6-5 to TRBJ2-1, with 7 positions matching TRBD2. Trimming removed 6 bases from V and 3 bases from J; junction bases left unmatched: 5. The CDR3 extends over 14 amino acids. Germline-derived CDR1 and CDR2 are MNHEY and SVGAGI. CDR3 loop: CASSAGLHYNEQFF. As DNA, the CDR3 is TGTGCCAGCAGCGCGGGACTACACTACAATGAGCAGTTCTTC.